The following is a T cell receptor beta chain sequence with its context. The sample is drawn from a study of T cells in Graves' hyperthyroidism and ophthalmopathy. Germline V lookup: CDR1 MDHEN, CDR2 SYDVKM. The CDR3 is 15 amino acids. The junction had 12 bases not matched to a gene; V was cut back by 5 bases and J by 5 bases. What was amplified from RNA transcripts were TCR beta CDR3 regions. First-round RT-PCR of the TCR CDR3 relied on the HTBI primer set. MiXCR was run by TCRdb on the multiplex PCR reads, yielding one entry per CDR3 protein. The sample carries 450,000 to 550,000 distinct CDR3 sequences, approximately 25% recorded once.

Sequenced input: blood. This clonotype was obtained from a woman aged 30 to 39 with Graves' ophthalmopathy. V and J are TRBV28 and TRBJ2-7; TRBD2 aligns across 7 bases. DNA for the CDR3: TGTGCCAGCAGTGGGGGGGACGTCCGAAGGAACGAGCAGTACTTC. Encoded protein: CASSGGDVRRNEQYF.